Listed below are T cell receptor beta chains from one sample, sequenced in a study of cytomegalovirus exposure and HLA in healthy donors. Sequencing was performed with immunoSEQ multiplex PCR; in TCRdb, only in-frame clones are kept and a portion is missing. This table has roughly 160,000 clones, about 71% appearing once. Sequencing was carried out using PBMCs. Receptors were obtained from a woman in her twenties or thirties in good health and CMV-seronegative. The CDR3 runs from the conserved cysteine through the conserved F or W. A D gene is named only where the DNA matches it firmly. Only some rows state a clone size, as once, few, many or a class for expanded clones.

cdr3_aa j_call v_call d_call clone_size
CASSVQSNSYEQYF TRBJ2-7 TRBV5-1 NA NA
CASRGAEAFF TRBJ1-1 TRBV19 NA NA
CASSLEYRGQGEQFF TRBJ2-1 TRBV5-1 TRBD1 once
CASVEAGNTIYF TRBJ1-3 TRBV28 NA NA
CASSLGDSSYGYTF TRBJ1-2 TRBV27 TRBD1 NA
CASSAWYREKGTTNEKLFF TRBJ1-4 TRBV28 NA once
CASSQTGNNGYTF TRBJ1-2 TRBV4-3 TRBD1 NA
CAGRAIRGRTEAFF TRBJ1-1 TRBV27 TRBD1 NA
CASSSTGTGPFEQYF TRBJ2-7 TRBV11-2 TRBD1 NA
CASSEWRANQPQHF TRBJ1-5 TRBV2 NA few
CASSQVGGTSVSETQYF TRBJ2-5 TRBV14 NA once
CASSPRSQGGQETQYF TRBJ2-5 TRBV18 NA few
CASSLVPGSGETQYF TRBJ2-5 TRBV7-2 NA NA
CASSHTAGYTF TRBJ1-2 TRBV28 NA NA
CASRAGGYSNQPQHF TRBJ1-5 TRBV2 NA NA
CASSKAGKYRGEQYF TRBJ2-7 TRBV28 NA NA
CASSPWLAGRADTQYF TRBJ2-3 TRBV4-2 TRBD2 NA
CASSLGEGQNTEAFF TRBJ1-1 TRBV7-9 NA NA
CSSSLARYEQYF TRBJ2-7 TRBV7-9 NA NA
CASSQGQAATEAFF TRBJ1-1 TRBV5-1 TRBD1 NA
CASSQVLLEVAQWRETQYF TRBJ2-5 TRBV4-2 NA NA
CSVEELGGTDTQYF TRBJ2-3 TRBV29-1 NA NA
CASQEPGSGEQYF TRBJ2-7 TRBV27 NA NA
CASSSPVQAFF TRBJ1-1 TRBV7-9 NA once
CASSLEATGGGNTIYF TRBJ1-3 TRBV11-2 NA NA
CASSLAQGAYSPLHF TRBJ1-6 TRBV5-6 TRBD1 NA